Shown below are 2 T cell receptor beta chains from a single sample sequenced in a study of cytomegalovirus exposure and HLA in healthy donors. It was with 60 Vbeta and 13 Jbeta primers that the PCR ran. The repertoire was sequenced with immunoSEQ multiplex PCR; TCRdb's copy has only in-frame clones and lacks some. The sample has around 170,000 clones, roughly 80% seen once. Sample: PBMCs. Source of these receptors: a man aged 50-59 years in good health and CMV-seropositive.

The CDR3 region has the DNA TGTGCCAGTAGTATTGGGGACAGGGTCGCTCCTAACTATGGCTACACCTTC. Protein: CASSIGDRVAPNYGYTF. The V and J genes are TRBV19 and TRBJ1-2, with 9 bases aligning to TRBD1. J gave up 0 bases and V 3 bases, and 8 bases lay outside the gene matches. Germline lookup yields CDR1 LNHDA and CDR2 SQIVND (reference sequence). The CDR3 is 17 amino acids. Complete variable domain (other parts from reference TRBV19 and TRBJ1-2): DGGITQSPKYLFRKEGQNVTLSCEQNLNHDAMYWYRQDPGQGLRLIYYSQIVNDFQKGDIAEGYSVSREKKESFPLTVTSAQKNPTAFYLCASSIGDRVAPNYGYTFGSGTRLTVV.

This clone was found once. The V gene is TRBV6-5, the J gene TRBJ2-1, with TRBD2 matching 8 bases. The J segment lost 5 bases and the V segment lost 7 bases, leaving 7 bases of the junction unmatched. The CDR3 runs 14 residues. Germline lookup yields CDR1 MNHEY and CDR2 SVGAGI. The CDR3 DNA reads TGTGCCAGCACTCCGGGGGGGGCCAACAATGAGCAGTTCTTC. Protein sequence: CASTPGGANNEQFF.